The 8 T cell receptor beta chains below were found in one sample sequenced in a study of blood T cell repertoires in COVID-19. Sequenced by immunoSEQ multiplex PCR; TCRdb stores in-frame clones only, minus some. The sample lists 300,000 to 350,000 clones, around 83% occurring once. The sequenced sample was peripheral blood. These receptors were taken from a man aged 25-40 years with active or convalescent COVID-19.

The genes are TRBV10-3 and TRBJ2-2, with 9 bases matching TRBD1. In germline, CDR1 is ENHRY, CDR2 SYGVKD. The junction had 5 bases not matched to a gene; V was cut back by 5 bases and J by 7 bases. This CDR3 has 14 residues. In DNA, the CDR3 is TGTGCCATCAGTTCAGGACAGGGGAACGGGGAGCTGTTTTTT. Translation gives CAISSGQGNGELFF.

The chain links TRBV28 to TRBJ2-6, with TRBD2 identical over 9 bases. With 0 bases clipped from V and 1 base from J, the junction kept 4 bases outside the gene matches. In germline, CDR1 is MDHEN, CDR2 SYDVKM. The CDR3 loop spans 18 amino acids. The CDR3 nucleotides read TGTGCCAGCAGTTTATGGCTAGCGGGAAAGTCTGGGGCCAACGTCCTGACTTTC. This sequence encodes CASSLWLAGKSGANVLTF. The variable domain in full, with the rest retrieved from reference TRBV28 and TRBJ2-6, is DVKVTQSSRYLVKRTGEKVFLECVQDMDHENMFWYRQDPGLGLRLIYFSYDVKMKEKGDIPEGYSVSREKKERFSLILESASTNQTSMYLCASSLWLAGKSGANVLTFGAGSRLTVL.

In regard to this clone: Other DNA sequences in the same sample also yield this CDR3. The chain recombines TRBV19 with TRBJ1-5; D unresolved. The length of the CDR3 is 15 residues. Germline CDR1 and CDR2: LNHDA and SQIVND (reference sequence). Trimming shortened V by 1 base and J by 1 base, and 8 bases separated the two germline ends. The CDR3 DNA sequence: TGTGCCAGTAGTATAGGGAGAGGGAGCAATCAGCCCCAGCATTTT. Translated: CASSIGRGSNQPQHF.

The chain carries TRBV6-4 and TRBJ2-3, with a possible D match to TRBD1 (5 bases). In germline, CDR1 is MRHNA, CDR2 SNTAGT. Deletions cut 5 bases from V and 2 bases from J, with 14 bases between. The CDR3 runs 15 residues. The CDR3 DNA follows: TGTGCCAGCAGTTCCCTTTCAGGGTTCACAGATACGCAGTATTTT. This codes for CASSSLSGFTDTQYF.

The chain uses TRBV7-3 and TRBJ2-7; the D is unclear. The CDR3 runs to 14 residues. The germline V gene has CDR1 SGHTA and CDR2 FQGTGA. V was trimmed by 3 bases and J by 0 bases, leaving 9 bases between them. As DNA, the CDR3 is TGTGCCAGCAGCTTTTCGGCGGACTCCTACGAGCAGTACTTC. It translates to CASSFSADSYEQYF.

The genes are TRBV27 and TRBJ1-2; TRBD1 matches 9 bases. Germline-derived CDR1 and CDR2 are MNHEY and SMNVEV (reference sequence). The V gene end was trimmed by 5 bases and the J gene end by 1 base; junction bases not matched to a gene: 11. The CDR3 is 17 residues long. In nucleotides, the CDR3 is TGTGCCAGCAGTCCACGGACAGGGGCCTCCCTTAACTATGGCTACACCTTC. This encodes CASSPRTGASLNYGYTF.

This clone is a singleton in its sample. The rearrangement uses TRBV5-1 and TRBJ2-5, with a possible D match to TRBD2 (6 bases). This CDR3 is 13 amino acids long. Per the germline V gene, CDR1 is SGHRS and CDR2 is YFSETQ. V lost 4 bases and J 5 bases, leaving 12 bases between the germline ends. The CDR3 region is CASSTGLKETQYF. The CDR3 bases are TGCGCCAGCAGCACCGGACTAAAGGAGACCCAGTACTTC.

The rearrangement joins TRBV7-3 to TRBJ2-3, with D uncertain. This CDR3 is built from 13 residues. V lost 2 bases and J 2 bases, leaving 5 bases between the germline ends. CDR1 and CDR2 (germline): SGHTA, FQGTGA. DNA for the CDR3: TGTGCCAGCAGCTTACCTCCCACAGATACGCAGTATTTT. Amino acids: CASSLPPTDTQYF.